Included here is one T cell receptor (beta chain) sequence, with context. The antigen remains unidentified. One end of the junction varies from germline; a read error may be responsible. This CDR3 region has 15 residues. Per the germline V gene, CDR1 is MNHEY and CDR2 is SMNVEV (reference sequence). Stable Graves' hyperthyroidism denoted no ophthalmopathy progression over 18 months. Uncontrolled infection, other autoimmune disease, pregnancy or lactation disqualified patients from enrolment. This specimen comes from a study of T cells in Graves' hyperthyroidism and ophthalmopathy. General study points: By a 13 V-J model, ophthalmopathy was set apart from stable hyperthyroidism. Among thyroid clonotypes expanded above 0.001, most also appeared in blood.

Researchers took RNA transcripts and amplified the TCR beta CDR3 regions from them. Researchers ran a first-round RT-PCR on the TCR CDR3 using the HTBI primer set. TCRdb independently ran MiXCR on the multiplex PCR reads; one entry per CDR3 protein. This sample has a few hundred thousand distinct CDR3 sequences, with approximately 44% found just once. The sample was peripheral blood or thyroid tissue (not recorded which). This sequence joins TRBV27 and TRBJ2-2, with TRBD2 matching 11 bases. This TCR derives from a woman between 18 and 30 years old with Graves' hyperthyroidism. CDR3 in DNA: TGTGCCAGCAGACGACTAGCGGGACGTGGGGGCGAGCTGCTTTTT. Its protein is CASRRLAGRGGELLF.